The rows below give T cell receptor beta chains drawn from one sample of a study of blood T cell repertoires in COVID-19. Produced via immunoSEQ multiplex PCR; TCRdb's table is partial and in-frame only. The table lists some 190,000 clones, approximately 80% of them singletons, with around 19% in the top ten. The sequencing input was peripheral blood. Receptor source: a human donor in a cohort sampled during active COVID-19. Each CDR3 is given without its conserved first and last residue.

j_call v_call cdr3_aa
TRBJ1-5 TRBV3-1/TRBV3-2 ASGGQGGNQPQH
TRBJ2-3 TRBV15 ATSRDPPGGSTDTQY
TRBJ2-7 TRBV5-1 ASSWDTYYEQY
TRBJ1-2 TRBV9 ASSVEAAGGYT
TRBJ1-2 TRBV4-2 ASSQGRGSGYGYT
TRBJ1-1 TRBV7-9 ASRQVQGPTEAF
TRBJ1-1 TRBV10-1 ASSETREGTEAF
TRBJ2-5 TRBV2 ASSARGHRQETQY
TRBJ1-2 TRBV27 ASAGGRWEGYT
TRBJ1-5 TRBV10-3 AISVGVSRGGSNQPQH
TRBJ2-5 TRBV18 ASSLRTGGVETQY
TRBJ2-7 TRBV28 ASSPLGEQY
TRBJ1-2 TRBV7-2 ASSPRSSGGYT
TRBJ1-4 TRBV21-1 ASSNTGTGFEKLF
TRBJ2-5 TRBV24-1 ATSDPLAEQETQY
TRBJ1-6 TRBV27 ANRRTGDNSPLH
TRBJ2-5 TRBV7-3 ASSFDSHSETQY
TRBJ2-1 TRBV18 ASSKSRSYNEQF
TRBJ2-2 TRBV3-1/TRBV3-2 ASTQSGTGELF
TRBJ1-1 TRBV2 ASKQGASIQNTEAF
TRBJ1-1 TRBV28 ASSFGFEAF